The T cell receptor (beta chain) under discussion was sequenced for a study of blood T cells in healthy people across ages. This clonotype was seen only a few times. Its ends do not fully match the called genes, so a read error is possible. Peripheral blood from each donor was collected in a volume of 8 to 10 milliliters. Per the germline V gene, CDR1 is GTSNPN and CDR2 is SVGIG (reference sequence). The CDR3 covers 13 residues. For the second PCR, which ran for roughly 7 to 11 cycles, a sample-barcoded 5' primer and a J-beta primer mix were used. A single record per CDR3 protein comes from TCRdb applying MiXCR to the 5' RACE reads. The sample shows about 1.7 million distinct CDR3 sequences, 28% of them seen only once.

The chain is built from TRBV30 and TRBJ2-5; D is undetermined. What was sequenced was blood. The sequence came from a woman aged 25-40 years in good health. This chain's CDR3 is CVWSATVQETQYF. In DNA form, the CDR3 reads TGTGTCTGGAGTGCTACAGTACAAGAGACCCAGTACTTC.